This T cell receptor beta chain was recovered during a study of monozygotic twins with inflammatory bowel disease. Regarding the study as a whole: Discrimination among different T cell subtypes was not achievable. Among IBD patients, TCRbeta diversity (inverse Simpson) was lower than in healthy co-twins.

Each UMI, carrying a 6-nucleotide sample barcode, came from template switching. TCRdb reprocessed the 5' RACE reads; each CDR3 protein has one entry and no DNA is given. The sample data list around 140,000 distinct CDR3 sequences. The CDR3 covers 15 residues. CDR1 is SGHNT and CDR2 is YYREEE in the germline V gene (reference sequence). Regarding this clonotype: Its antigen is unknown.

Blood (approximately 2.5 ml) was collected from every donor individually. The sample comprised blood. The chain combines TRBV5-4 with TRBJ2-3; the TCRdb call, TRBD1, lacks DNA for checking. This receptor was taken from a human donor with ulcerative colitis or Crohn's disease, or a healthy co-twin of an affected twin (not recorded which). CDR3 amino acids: CASQASREMTDTQYF.